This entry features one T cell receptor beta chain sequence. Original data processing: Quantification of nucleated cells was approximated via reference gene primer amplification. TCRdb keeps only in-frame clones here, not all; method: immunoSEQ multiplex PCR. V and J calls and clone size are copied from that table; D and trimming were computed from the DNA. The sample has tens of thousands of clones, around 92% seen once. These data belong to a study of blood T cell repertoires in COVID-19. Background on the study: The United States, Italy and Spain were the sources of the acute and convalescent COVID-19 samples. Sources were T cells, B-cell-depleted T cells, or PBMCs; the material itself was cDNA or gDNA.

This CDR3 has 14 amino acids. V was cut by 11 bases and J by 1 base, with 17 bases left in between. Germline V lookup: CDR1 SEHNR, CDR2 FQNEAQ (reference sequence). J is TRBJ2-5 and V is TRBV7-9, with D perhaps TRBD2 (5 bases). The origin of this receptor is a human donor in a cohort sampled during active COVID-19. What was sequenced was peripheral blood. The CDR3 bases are TGTGCCTTTTCTCCCGGCGGGTTCCAAGAGACCCAGTACTTC. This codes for CAFSPGGFQETQYF.